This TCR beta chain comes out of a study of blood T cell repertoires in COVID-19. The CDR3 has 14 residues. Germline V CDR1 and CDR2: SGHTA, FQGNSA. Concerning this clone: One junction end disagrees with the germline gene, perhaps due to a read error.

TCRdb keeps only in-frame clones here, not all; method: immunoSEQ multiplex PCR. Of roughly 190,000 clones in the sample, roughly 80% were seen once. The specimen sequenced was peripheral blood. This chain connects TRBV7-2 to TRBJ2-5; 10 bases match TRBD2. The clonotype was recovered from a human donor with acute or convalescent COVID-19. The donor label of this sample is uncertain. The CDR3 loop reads CASSLILAGDSQHF. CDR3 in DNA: TGTGCCAGCAGCTTAATCCTAGCGGGGGACTCCCAGCACTTC.